This T cell receptor beta chain appears in the sequencing data of a study of cytomegalovirus exposure and HLA in healthy donors. Study-level results: Cytomegalovirus-associated TCR beta chains were listed, numbering more than 150.

Use of 60 Vbeta and 13 Jbeta primers characterized the PCR. Method: immunoSEQ multiplex PCR; TCRdb's copy keeps in-frame clones and lacks some. The clone table shows around 120,000 clones, with the ten largest holding less than 4.5%. About this clone itself: The antigen remains unidentified. Other DNA sequences in the sample encode the same CDR3.

The V gene lost 0 bases and the J gene lost 6 bases, with 5 bases spanning the gap. Per the germline V gene, CDR1 is SGHRS and CDR2 is YFSETQ. The CDR3 totals 12 residues. Source material: PBMCs. The chain has TRBV5-1 and TRBJ2-3; D gene ambiguous. The TCR sequence derives from a man younger than 35 in good health and CMV-seronegative. CDR3 coding DNA: TGCGCCAGCAGCTTGGCGGTGGATACGCAGTATTTT. Translated, it gives CASSLAVDTQYF.